The clone carrying this T cell receptor beta chain was detected once. The antigen remains undetermined. The data derive from a study of cytomegalovirus exposure and HLA in healthy donors. Study-wide context: The roughly 130 validation repertoires used the same platform as the roughly 670 first-cohort repertoires (as reported by a later analysis).

Produced via immunoSEQ multiplex PCR; TCRdb's table is partial and in-frame only. The sample lists under 200,000 clones, under 90% occurring once. Whole-study findings and limits: The authors enumerated 150 to 200 TCR beta chains as linked to cytomegalovirus. A later analysis found first-cohort TCR clusters tended to co-occur in the 95 to 150 validation repertoires.

The receptor was isolated from a man between 18 and 35 years old in good health and CMV-seropositive. Sequencing used PBMCs.

Here the CDR3 reads CATRQTPSYNEQFF. The CDR3 nucleotides read TGTGCCACCCGACAAACCCCCTCCTACAATGAGCAGTTCTTC. This rearrangement joins TRBV15 to TRBJ2-1; D call uncertain. Trimming took off 8 bases at V and 0 bases at J, with 11 bases between the two ends. The CDR3 consists of 14 residues. The germline V gene encodes CDR1 LNHNV and CDR2 YYDKDF (reference sequence).